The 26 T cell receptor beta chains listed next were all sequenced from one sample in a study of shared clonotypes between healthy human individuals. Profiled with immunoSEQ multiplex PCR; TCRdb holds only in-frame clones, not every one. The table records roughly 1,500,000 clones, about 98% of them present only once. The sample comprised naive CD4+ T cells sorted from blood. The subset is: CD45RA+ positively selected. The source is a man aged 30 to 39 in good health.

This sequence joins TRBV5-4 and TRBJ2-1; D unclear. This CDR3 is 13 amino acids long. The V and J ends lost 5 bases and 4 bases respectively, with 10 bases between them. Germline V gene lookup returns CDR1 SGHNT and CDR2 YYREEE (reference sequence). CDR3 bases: TGTGCCAGCAGAGGCAGCCGATACAATGAGCAGTTCTTC. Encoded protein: CASRGSRYNEQFF.

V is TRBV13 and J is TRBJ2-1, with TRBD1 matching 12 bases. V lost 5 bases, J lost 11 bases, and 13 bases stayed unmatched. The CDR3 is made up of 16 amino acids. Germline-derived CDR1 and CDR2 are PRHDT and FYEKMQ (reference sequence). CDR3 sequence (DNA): TGTGCCAGCAGCGTTACCGGGACAGGGGGCACCGATCAGCAGTTCTTC. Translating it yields CASSVTGTGGTDQQFF.

The CDR3 here is CASSLVVGATYEQYF. The CDR3, as DNA: TGTGCCAGCAGCTTAGTTGTGGGAGCGACCTACGAGCAGTACTTC. The gene calls are TRBV7-2 and TRBJ2-7, with a possible D match to TRBD2 (5 bases). The CDR3 consists of 15 residues. Germline values: CDR1 SGHTA, CDR2 FQGNSA. V was clipped by 1 base and J by 2 bases, with 12 bases between them.

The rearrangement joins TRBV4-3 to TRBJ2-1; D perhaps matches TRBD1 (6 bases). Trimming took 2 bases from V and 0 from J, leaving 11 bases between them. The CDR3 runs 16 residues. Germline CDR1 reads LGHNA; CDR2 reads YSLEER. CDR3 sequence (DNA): TGCGCCAGCAGCCAATTTACAGGGAGCTCCTACAATGAGCAGTTCTTC. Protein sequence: CASSQFTGSSYNEQFF.

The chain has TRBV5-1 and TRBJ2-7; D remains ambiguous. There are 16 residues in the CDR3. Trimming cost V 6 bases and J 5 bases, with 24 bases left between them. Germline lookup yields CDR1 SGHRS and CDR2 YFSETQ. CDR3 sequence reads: CASTSLESGWSHEQYF. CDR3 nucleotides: TGCGCCAGCACGAGTTTGGAGAGTGGTTGGAGCCACGAGCAGTACTTC.

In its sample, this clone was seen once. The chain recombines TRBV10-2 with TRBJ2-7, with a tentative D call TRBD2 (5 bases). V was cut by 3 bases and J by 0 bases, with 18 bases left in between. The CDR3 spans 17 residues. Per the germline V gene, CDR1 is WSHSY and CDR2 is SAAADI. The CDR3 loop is CASSDIVGRASSYEQYF. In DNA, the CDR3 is TGCGCCAGCAGTGACATAGTTGGGCGGGCGTCCTCCTACGAGCAGTACTTC.

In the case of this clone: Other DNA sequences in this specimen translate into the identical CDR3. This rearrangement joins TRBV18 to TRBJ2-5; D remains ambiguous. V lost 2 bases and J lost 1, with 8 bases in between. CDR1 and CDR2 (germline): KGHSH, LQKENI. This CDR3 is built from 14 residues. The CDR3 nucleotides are TGTGCCAGCTCACCATTACGGTCCCAAGAGACCCAGTACTTC. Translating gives CASSPLRSQETQYF.

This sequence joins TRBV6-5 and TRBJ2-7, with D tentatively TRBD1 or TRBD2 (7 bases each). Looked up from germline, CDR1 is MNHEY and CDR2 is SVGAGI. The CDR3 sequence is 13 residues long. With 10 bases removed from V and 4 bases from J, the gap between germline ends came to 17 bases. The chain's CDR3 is CATAQGGLYEQYF. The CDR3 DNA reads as TGTGCCACCGCCCAGGGGGGGCTTTACGAGCAGTACTTC.

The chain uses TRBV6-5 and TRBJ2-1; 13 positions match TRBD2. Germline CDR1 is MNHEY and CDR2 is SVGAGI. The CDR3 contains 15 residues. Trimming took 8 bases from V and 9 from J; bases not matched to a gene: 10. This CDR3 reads CASLELAGGPGEQFF. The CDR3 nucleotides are TGTGCCAGCCTTGAACTAGCGGGAGGGCCGGGTGAGCAGTTCTTC.

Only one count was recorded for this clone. Here the CDR3 DNA reads TGCAGCGTTGATTCGGGGACCGGGGAGCTGTTTTTT. As protein: CSVDSGTGELFF. The chain links TRBV29-1 to TRBJ2-2, with a possible D match to TRBD2 (5 bases). The germline gives CDR1 SQVTM, CDR2 ANQGSEA. Trimming stripped 3 bases from V and 5 bases from J, with 7 bases between. This CDR3 is built from 12 residues.

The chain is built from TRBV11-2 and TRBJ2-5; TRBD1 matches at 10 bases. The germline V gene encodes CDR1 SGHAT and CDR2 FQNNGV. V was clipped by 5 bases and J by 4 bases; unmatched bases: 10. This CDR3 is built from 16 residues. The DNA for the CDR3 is TGTGCCAGCAGCCTCGGGACAGGGGCCGGCATAGAGACCCAGTACTTC. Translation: CASSLGTGAGIETQYF.

CDR3 DNA: TGTGCCAGCAGCGTAGCTCCACGGACGAACACTGAAGCTTTCTTT. Its protein product is CASSVAPRTNTEAFF. The chain uses TRBV9 and TRBJ1-1; the D is unclear. Germline V gene data show CDR1 as SGDLS and CDR2 as YYNGEE. V lost 0 bases, J lost 1 base, and 10 bases lay in between. The CDR3 covers 15 residues. Filled out from reference TRBV9 and TRBJ1-1, the complete variable domain reads DSGVTQTPKHLITATGQRVTLRCSPRSGDLSVYWYQQSLDQGLQFLIQYYNGEERAKGNILERFSAQQFPDLHSELNLSSLELGDSALYFCASSVAPRTNTEAFFGQGTRLTVV.

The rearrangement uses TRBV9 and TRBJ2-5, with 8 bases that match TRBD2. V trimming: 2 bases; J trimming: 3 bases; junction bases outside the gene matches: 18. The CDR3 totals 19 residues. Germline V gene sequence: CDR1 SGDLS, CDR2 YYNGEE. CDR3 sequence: CASSVVPHLAGLEEETQYF. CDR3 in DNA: TGTGCCAGCAGCGTCGTACCCCACCTAGCGGGTTTGGAAGAAGAGACCCAGTACTTC.

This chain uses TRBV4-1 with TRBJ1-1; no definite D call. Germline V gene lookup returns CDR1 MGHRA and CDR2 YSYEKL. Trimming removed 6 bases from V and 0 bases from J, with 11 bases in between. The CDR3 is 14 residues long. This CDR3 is CASRSQTVNTEAFF. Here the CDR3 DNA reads TGCGCCAGCAGAAGCCAAACAGTGAACACTGAAGCTTTCTTT.

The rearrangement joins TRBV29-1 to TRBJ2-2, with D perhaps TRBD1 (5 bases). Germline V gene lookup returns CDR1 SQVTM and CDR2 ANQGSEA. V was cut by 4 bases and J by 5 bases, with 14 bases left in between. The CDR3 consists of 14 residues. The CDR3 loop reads CSVGRPDRTGELFF. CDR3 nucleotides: TGCAGCGTTGGACGACCCGACAGAACCGGGGAGCTGTTTTTT.

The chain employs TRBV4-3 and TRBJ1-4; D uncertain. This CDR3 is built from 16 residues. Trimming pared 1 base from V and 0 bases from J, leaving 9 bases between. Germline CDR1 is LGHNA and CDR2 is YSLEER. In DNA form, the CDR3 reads TGCGCCAGCAGCCAAGCCGACCGTGCAACTAATGAAAAACTGTTTTTT. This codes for CASSQADRATNEKLFF.

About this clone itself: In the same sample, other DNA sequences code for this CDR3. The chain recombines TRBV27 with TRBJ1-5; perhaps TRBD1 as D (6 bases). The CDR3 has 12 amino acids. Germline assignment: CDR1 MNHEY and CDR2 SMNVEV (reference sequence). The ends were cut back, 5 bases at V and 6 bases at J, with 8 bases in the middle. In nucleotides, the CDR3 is TGTGCCAGCAGTCTCAGGGGTCAGCCCCAGCATTTT. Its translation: CASSLRGQPQHF.

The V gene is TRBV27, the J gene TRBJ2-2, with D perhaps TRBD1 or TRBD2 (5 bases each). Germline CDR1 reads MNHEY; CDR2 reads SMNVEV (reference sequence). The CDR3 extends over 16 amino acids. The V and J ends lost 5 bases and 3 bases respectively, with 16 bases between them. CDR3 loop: CASSLRDVPYTGELFF. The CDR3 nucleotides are TGTGCCAGCAGTCTCCGGGACGTACCATACACCGGGGAGCTGTTTTTT.

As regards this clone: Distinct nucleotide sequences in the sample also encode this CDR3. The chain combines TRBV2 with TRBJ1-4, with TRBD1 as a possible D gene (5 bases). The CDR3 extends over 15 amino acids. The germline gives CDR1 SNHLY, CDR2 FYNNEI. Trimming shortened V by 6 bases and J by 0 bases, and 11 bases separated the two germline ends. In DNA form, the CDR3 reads TGTGCCAGCAGCGCTGGGACGGCAACTAATGAAAAACTGTTTTTT. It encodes CASSAGTATNEKLFF. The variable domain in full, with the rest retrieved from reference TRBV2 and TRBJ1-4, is EPEVTQTPSHQVTQMGQEVILRCVPISNHLYFYWYRQILGQKVEFLVSFYNNEISEKSEIFDDQFSVERPDGSNFTLKIRSTKLEDSAMYFCASSAGTATNEKLFFGSGTQLSVL.

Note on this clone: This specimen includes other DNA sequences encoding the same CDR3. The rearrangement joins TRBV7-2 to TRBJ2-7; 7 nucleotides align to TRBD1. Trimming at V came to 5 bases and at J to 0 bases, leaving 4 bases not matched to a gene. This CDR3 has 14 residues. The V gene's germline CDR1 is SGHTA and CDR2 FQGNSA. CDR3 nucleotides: TGTGCCAGCAGCCTCGACAGGGCCTCCTACGAGCAGTACTTC. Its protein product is CASSLDRASYEQYF.

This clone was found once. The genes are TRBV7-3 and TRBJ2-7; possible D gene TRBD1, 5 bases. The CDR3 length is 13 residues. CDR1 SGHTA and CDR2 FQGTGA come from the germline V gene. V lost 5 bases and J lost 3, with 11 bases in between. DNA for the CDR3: TGTGCCAGCAGCCCGGACATTGACTACGAGCAGTACTTC. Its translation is CASSPDIDYEQYF.

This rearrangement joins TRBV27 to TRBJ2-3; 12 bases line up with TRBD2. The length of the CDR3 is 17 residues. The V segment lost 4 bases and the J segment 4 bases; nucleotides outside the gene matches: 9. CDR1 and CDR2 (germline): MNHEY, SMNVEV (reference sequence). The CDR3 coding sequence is TGTGCCAGCAGTTGGATCCTGACTAGCGGGAGACCAGATACGCAGTATTTT. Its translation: CASSWILTSGRPDTQYF.

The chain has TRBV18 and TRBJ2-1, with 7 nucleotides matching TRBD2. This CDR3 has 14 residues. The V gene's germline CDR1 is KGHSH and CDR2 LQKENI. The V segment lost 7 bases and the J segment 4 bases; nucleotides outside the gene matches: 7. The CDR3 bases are TGTGCCAGCTTCCGGGGCGGGGGTTACAATGAGCAGTTCTTC. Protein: CASFRGGGYNEQFF.

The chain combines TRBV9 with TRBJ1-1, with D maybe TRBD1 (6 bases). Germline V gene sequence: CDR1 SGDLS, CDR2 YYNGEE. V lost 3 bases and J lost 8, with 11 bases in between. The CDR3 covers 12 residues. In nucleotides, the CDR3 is TGTGCCAGCAGCGCGGGGACAAAAGAAGCTTTCTTT. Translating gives CASSAGTKEAFF.

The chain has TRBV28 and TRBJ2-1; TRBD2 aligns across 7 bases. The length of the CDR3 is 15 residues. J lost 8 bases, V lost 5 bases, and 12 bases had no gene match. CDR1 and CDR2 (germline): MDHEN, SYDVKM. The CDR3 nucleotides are TGTGCCAGCAGTGGCGGGAGTGGTCTTTGGTATGAGCAGTTCTTC. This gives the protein CASSGGSGLWYEQFF.

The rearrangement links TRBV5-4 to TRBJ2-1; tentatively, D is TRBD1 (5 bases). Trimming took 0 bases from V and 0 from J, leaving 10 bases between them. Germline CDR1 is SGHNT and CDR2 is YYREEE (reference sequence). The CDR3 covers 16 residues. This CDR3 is CASSLGQTLSYNEQFF. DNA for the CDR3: TGTGCCAGCAGCTTGGGACAGACCCTCTCCTACAATGAGCAGTTCTTC.